This T cell receptor beta chain was sequenced in a study of T cell responses to AZD1222 COVID-19 vaccine. Study-wide findings and caveats: White British donors predominated, females outnumbered males, and clonal diversity was possibly underestimated. Vaccine-related CD4 TCRs covered spike, predominating at 160-218 and 743-854.

In germline, CDR1 is SGHNT, CDR2 YYREEE (reference sequence). The V end was cut by 2 bases, the J end by 5 bases, with 13 bases between. The CDR3 has 14 residues. Details on this clone: Its target is not known.

Measured with immunoSEQ multiplex PCR; TCRdb has only the in-frame clones, and not every one. The data contain around 160,000 clones, around nine tenths of them singletons. The J gene is TRBJ1-2, the V gene TRBV5-4; maybe TRBD1 (6 bases). Source: peripheral blood, taken on day 0 of AZD1222 vaccination. The clonotype originates from an adult in good health. The CDR3 nucleotides read TGTGCCAGCAGCTTTAGTACAGGGCCGTATGGCTACACCTTC. It yields the protein CASSFSTGPYGYTF. Full variable domain (rest looked up from reference TRBV5-4 and TRBJ1-2): ETGVTQSPTHLIKTRGQQVTLRCSSQSGHNTVSWYQQALGQGPQFIFQYYREEENGRGNFPPRFSGLQFPNYSSELNVNALELDDSALYLCASSFSTGPYGYTFGSGTRLTVV.